The TCR beta chain described here comes from a study of blood T cell repertoires in COVID-19. Study background: The study drew acute and convalescent COVID-19 samples from the United States, Italy and Spain.

CDR1 is DFQATT and CDR2 is SNEGSKA in the germline V gene (reference sequence). CDR3 length: 15 amino acids. Between the trimmed V and J ends, which lost 3 bases and 2 bases, there was a span of 13 bases. Authors' data handling: Using reference gene primer amplification, nucleated cell counts were estimated. Sequenced by immunoSEQ multiplex PCR; TCRdb stores in-frame clones only, minus some. V and J calls and clone size are those listed in that table; D and trimming were worked out from the DNA. The table includes about 230,000 clones, roughly 88% detected once. Sequenced sample: peripheral blood. The receptor was derived from a middle-aged woman who had recovered from COVID-19. The rearrangement uses TRBV20-1 and TRBJ1-4, with D hard to call. CDR3 coding DNA: TGCAGTGCTAGTTGGAGTGGGTCCACTAATGAAAAACTGTTTTTT. Residues: CSASWSGSTNEKLFF.